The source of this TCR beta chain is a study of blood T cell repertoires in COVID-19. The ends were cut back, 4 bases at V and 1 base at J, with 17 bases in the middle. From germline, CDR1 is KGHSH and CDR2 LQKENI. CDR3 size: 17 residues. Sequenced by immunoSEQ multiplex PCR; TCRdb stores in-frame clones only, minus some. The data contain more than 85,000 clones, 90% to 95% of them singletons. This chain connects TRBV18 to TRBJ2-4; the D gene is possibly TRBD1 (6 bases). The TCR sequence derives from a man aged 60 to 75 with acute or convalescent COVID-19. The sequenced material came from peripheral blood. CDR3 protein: CASSRGTPTGAKNIQYF. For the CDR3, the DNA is TGTGCCAGCTCACGTGGGACGCCAACAGGGGCCAAAAACATTCAGTACTTC.